This T cell receptor beta chain was retrieved from a study of blood T cell repertoires in COVID-19. Turning to the study itself: Spain, Italy and the United States supplied samples that represented acute and convalescent COVID-19.

The CDR3 has 15 residues. After removal of 2 bases from V and 6 bases from J, the junction contained 4 bases not matched to a gene. Germline-derived CDR1 and CDR2 are MNHEY and SVGEGT. Profiling relied on immunoSEQ multiplex PCR, and the TCRdb table lists in-frame clones only, not all of them. The sample lists about 330,000 clones; around 87% were seen once. The chain has TRBV6-2 or TRBV6-3 and TRBJ2-6, with 7 bases that match TRBD1. This receptor was identified in a woman aged 25 to 39 who had recovered from COVID-19. The sequencing input was PBMCs or T cells enriched from blood (not recorded which). CDR3 DNA sequence: TGTGCCAGCAGTTACAGTCAGGGGGAGGCCAACGTCCTGACTTTC. Protein product: CASSYSQGEANVLTF.